One sample yielded the 14 T cell receptor beta chains listed below, sequenced in a study of PD-1 blockade in classical Hodgkin lymphoma. Following autologous stem cell transplantation, relapse occurred in every patient, and exposure to brentuximab vedotin varied. Sequencing was performed with immunoSEQ multiplex PCR; in TCRdb, only in-frame clones are kept and a portion is missing. The sample has around 30,000 clones; 71% are singletons. Sample: peripheral blood mononuclear cells (PBMCs), taken before the second cycle of nivolumab. The receptors shown here come from a human donor with classical Hodgkin lymphoma.

The chain carries TRBV7-8 and TRBJ2-3, with TRBD2 matching over 7 bases. The CDR3 runs 17 residues. The trim removed 2 bases at V and 4 bases at J, leaving 12 bases unmatched. Germline V CDR1 and CDR2: SGHVS, FQNEAQ. The CDR3 coding sequence is TGTGCCAGCAGCTTATCCATATCCGGGACTACACCAGATACGCAGTATTTT. Translation: CASSLSISGTTPDTQYF.

The V and J genes are TRBV7-8 and TRBJ2-5, with TRBD2 matching over 7 bases. This CDR3 has 15 amino acids. V gave up 4 bases and J gave up 3 bases; unmatched junction bases: 8. The germline V gene has CDR1 SGHVS and CDR2 FQNEAQ. This CDR3 reads CASSSPGTTKETQYF. The CDR3 DNA reads as TGTGCCAGCAGCTCCCCCGGGACTACAAAAGAGACCCAGTACTTC.

In DNA form, the CDR3 reads TGTGCCAGCAGCCCAGGGACAGCGGACCCCTATGGCTACACCTTC. This sequence encodes CASSPGTADPYGYTF. The chain carries TRBV7-2 and TRBJ1-2, with 7 bases that match TRBD1. The CDR3 consists of 15 residues. Per the germline V gene, CDR1 is SGHTA and CDR2 is FQGNSA. V shed 5 bases, J shed 4 bases, and the junction held 10 bases outside the gene matches.

The rearrangement joins TRBV19 to TRBJ1-5; 7 nucleotides align to TRBD1. V lost 3 bases and J lost 0; bases outside the gene matches: 8. Germline CDR1 and CDR2: LNHDA and SQIVND (reference sequence). This CDR3 is 17 amino acids long. The CDR3 DNA reads as TGTGCCAGTAGTATTAAGCCGACAGGGTATAGCAATCAGCCCCAGCATTTT. Translation gives CASSIKPTGYSNQPQHF.

This chain connects TRBV30 to TRBJ2-6; D perhaps matches TRBD1 (6 bases). The CDR3 totals 14 residues. Per germline, CDR1 GTSNPN and CDR2 SVGIG (reference sequence). V lost 3 bases and J 3 bases, leaving 9 bases between the germline ends. The CDR3 here is CAWSFRGGANVLTF. The CDR3 region has the DNA TGTGCCTGGAGCTTCAGGGGTGGGGCCAACGTCCTGACTTTC.

V and J are TRBV4-2 and TRBJ2-3, with 9 bases matching TRBD2. Germline CDR1 reads LGHNA; CDR2 reads YNFKEQ. The V gene end was trimmed by 4 bases and the J gene end by 2 bases; junction bases not matched to a gene: 4. CDR3 length: 15 amino acids. CDR3 residues: CASSRSGGPTDTQYF. The CDR3 DNA sequence: TGTGCCAGCAGCCGCAGCGGGGGGCCCACAGATACGCAGTATTTT.

The chain employs TRBV5-4 and TRBJ1-1, with 7 bases matching TRBD1. The CDR3 extends over 15 amino acids. CDR1 is SGHNT and CDR2 is YYREEE in the germline V gene (reference sequence). V trimming: 4 bases; J trimming: 1 base; junction bases outside the gene matches: 7. CDR3 residues: CASSPLQGTNTEAFF. DNA of the CDR3: TGTGCCAGCAGCCCGCTACAGGGGACGAACACTGAAGCTTTCTTT.

The rearrangement uses TRBV7-8 and TRBJ1-5, with no clear D. Germline V gene sequence: CDR1 SGHVS, CDR2 FQNEAQ. Between the trimmed V and J ends, which lost 1 base and 7 bases, there was a span of 14 bases. The CDR3 contains 15 residues. CDR3 coding DNA: TGTGCCAGCAGCTTAGTTTTGGGCCTTGAGCAGCCCCAGCATTTT. It encodes CASSLVLGLEQPQHF.

This chain connects TRBV7-8 to TRBJ2-1; D ambiguous. Trimming removed 2 bases at V and 0 bases at J, with 8 bases between. Germline V lookup: CDR1 SGHVS, CDR2 FQNEAQ. This CDR3 contains 15 residues. CDR3 coding DNA: TGTGCCAGCAGCTTACTACCCGGCTCCTACAATGAGCAGTTCTTC. Its translation is CASSLLPGSYNEQFF.

This sequence joins TRBV30 and TRBJ2-7, with 8 positions matching TRBD2. Germline CDR1 reads GTSNPN; CDR2 reads SVGIG (reference sequence). The CDR3 runs 12 residues. Trimming removed 3 bases from V and 9 bases from J; junction bases left unmatched: 7. The CDR3 DNA is TGTGCCTGGAGCAGGGCGGGGGGCTGGCAGTACTTC. It codes for CAWSRAGGWQYF.

The rearrangement joins TRBV7-9 to TRBJ1-1; D gene unclear. The CDR3 covers 12 residues. CDR1 is SEHNR and CDR2 is FQNEAQ in the germline V gene (reference sequence). V was clipped by 5 bases and J by 11 bases, with 15 bases between them. Written as DNA, the CDR3 is TGTGCCAGCAGCCTAGAGGGCCGCCAGGCTTTCTTT. Amino acids: CASSLEGRQAFF.

This clone was counted once. The chain carries TRBV6-5 and TRBJ2-7; TRBD1 matches 10 bases. Germline V gives CDR1 MNHEY, CDR2 SVGAGI. V dropped 2 bases and J dropped 5; count of bases not matched to a gene: 3. This CDR3 has 14 amino acids. Written as DNA, the CDR3 is TGTGCCAGCAGTTACATTGGGACAGGGGACGAGCAGTACTTC. Translated: CASSYIGTGDEQYF.

V is TRBV4-2 and J is TRBJ2-7; D gene ambiguous. The CDR3 spans 15 residues. The germline V and J ends were trimmed by 1 base and 0 bases, with 10 bases remaining between them. Germline assignment: CDR1 LGHNA and CDR2 YNFKEQ. In DNA, the CDR3 is TGTGCCAGCAGCCAAGGAGACCGCGTCTCCTACGAGCAGTACTTC. Protein sequence: CASSQGDRVSYEQYF.

This clone qualifies as large (0.1 to 1%). The CDR3 DNA sequence: TGTGCCAGCAGTTTAAGTGGGTCCTACGAGCAGTACTTC. Its protein product is CASSLSGSYEQYF. The chain recombines TRBV27 with TRBJ2-7; D remains ambiguous. V lost 2 bases and J 1 base, leaving 6 bases between the germline ends. The CDR3 is 13 residues long. Germline values: CDR1 MNHEY, CDR2 SMNVEV (reference sequence).